The rows below give T cell receptor beta chains drawn from one sample of a study of a mutant IDH1 vaccine in newly diagnosed glioma. These receptors' targets are unknown. Measured with immunoSEQ multiplex PCR; TCRdb has only the in-frame clones, and not every one. The table has about 54,000 clones, roughly 80% seen once; the top ten hold over 4%. The sample consisted of PBMCs, taken from a glioma patient whose treatment included an IDH1 peptide vaccine. All receptors come from a woman younger than 30 with glioma. Each CDR3 is given with its conserved first and last residue. The D gene is left open where the match is weak. Only some rows state a clone size, as once, few, many or a class for expanded clones.

NA,TRBJ1-2,TRBD1,TRBV5-1,CASSSGQGDGYTF,TGCGCCAGCAGCTCGGGACAGGGGGACGGCTACACCTTC
NA,TRBJ1-6,TRBD1,TRBV7-3,CASSLMTGFGSPLHF,TGTGCCAGCAGTCTAATGACAGGGTTCGGTTCACCCCTCCACTTT
once,TRBJ1-5,NA,TRBV28,CATEGGGSNQPQHF,TGTGCCACAGAGGGAGGGGGTAGCAATCAGCCCCAGCATTTT
few,TRBJ1-1,TRBD1,TRBV19,CASSLGQGWNTEAFF,TGTGCCAGTAGCCTCGGACAGGGATGGAACACTGAAGCTTTCTTT
NA,TRBJ2-3,NA,TRBV7-2,CASSLQRGTDTQYF,TGTGCCAGCAGCTTACAGCGGGGCACAGATACGCAGTATTTT
few,TRBJ2-7,TRBD2,TRBV12-5,CASGLVQRGVARATTEQYF,TGTGCTAGTGGTTTGGTACAGCGGGGCGTCGCGAGGGCGACTACCGAGCAGTACTTC
once,TRBJ2-7,NA,TRBV6-5,CASSYSKWDTAYEQYF,TGTGCCAGCAGTTACTCGAAATGGGACACCGCCTACGAGCAGTACTTC
NA,TRBJ1-5,NA,TRBV19,CASSIDYFQPQHF,TGTGCCAGTAGTATTGACTATTTTCAGCCCCAGCATTTT
NA,TRBJ1-1,NA,TRBV6-5,CASSSSFRAFF,TGTGCCAGCAGTTCCTCCTTTCGGGCTTTCTTT
NA,TRBJ2-7,NA,TRBV6-5,CASETRLREQYF,TGTGCCAGTGAGACGCGGTTACGCGAGCAGTACTTC
NA,TRBJ2-7,NA,TRBV2,CASSAASSYEQYF,TGTGCCAGCAGTGCAGCCAGCTCCTACGAGCAGTACTTC
NA,TRBJ2-3,NA,TRBV5-1,CASSLGTTKGDTQYF,TGCGCCAGCAGCTTGGGGACTACCAAAGGAGATACGCAGTATTTT
once,TRBJ1-4,NA,TRBV4-1,CASSQQGATNEKLFF,TGCGCCAGCAGCCAGCAGGGTGCGACTAATGAAAAACTGTTTTTT
NA,TRBJ1-1,NA,TRBV2,CASSWDGLNTEAFF,TGTGCCAGCAGTTGGGACGGCTTGAACACTGAAGCTTTCTTT
few,TRBJ1-5,NA,TRBV13,CASSLGGPGRPQHF,TGTGCCAGCAGCTTAGGAGGCCCGGGGAGGCCCCAGCATTTT
NA,TRBJ1-1,NA,TRBV19,CASSIVMAAEAFF,TGTGCCAGTAGTATAGTTATGGCAGCTGAAGCTTTCTTT
NA,TRBJ1-4,TRBD1,TRBV5-4,CASSPGQGRSNEKLFF,TGTGCCAGCAGCCCCGGACAGGGGAGATCTAATGAAAAACTGTTTTTT
NA,TRBJ1-2,NA,TRBV4-1,CASSQGAYYGYTF,TGCGCCAGCAGCCAGGGGGCATACTATGGCTACACCTTC
NA,TRBJ1-1,NA,TRBV6-5,CASSANLRYTEAFF,TGTGCCAGCAGCGCCAACCTGCGATACACTGAAGCTTTCTTT
NA,TRBJ2-1,TRBD2,TRBV5-1,CASSAAMISGTYNEQFF,TGCGCCAGCAGCGCCGCAATGATTAGCGGGACTTACAATGAGCAGTTCTTC
NA,TRBJ1-1,NA,TRBV19,CASSWGNMNTEAFF,TGTGCCAGTAGTTGGGGAAACATGAACACTGAAGCTTTCTTT
NA,TRBJ2-1,TRBD2,TRBV7-2,CASIPRGGHKQFF,TGTGCCAGCATCCCTCGGGGGGGCCATAAGCAGTTCTTC
NA,TRBJ2-2,TRBD2,TRBV10-1,CASRPGAGGDTGELFF,TGCGCCAGCCGACCCGGGGCGGGAGGAGACACCGGGGAGCTGTTTTTT
NA,TRBJ1-6,TRBD1,TRBV5-1,CASSSPGGNSPLHF,TGCGCCAGCAGCTCCCCAGGGGGCAATTCACCCCTCCACTTT
NA,TRBJ2-1,NA,TRBV6-1,CASRLATSSYNEQFF,TGTGCCAGCAGGCTAGCCACTAGCTCCTACAATGAGCAGTTCTTC
NA,TRBJ2-7,NA,TRBV11-3,CASSLEGGREQYF,TGTGCCAGCAGCTTAGAGGGCGGGCGCGAGCAGTACTTC
NA,TRBJ2-2,NA,TRBV2,CASRLDVTGELFF,TGTGCCAGCCGGCTGGATGTCACCGGGGAGCTGTTTTTT
NA,TRBJ1-1,NA,TRBV6-6,CASSLDLNTEAFF,TGTGCCAGCAGTTTGGACCTGAACACTGAAGCTTTCTTT
NA,TRBJ2-3,NA,TRBV25-1,CARSTDTQYF,TGTGCCAGGAGCACAGATACGCAGTATTTT
NA,TRBJ1-2,NA,TRBV27,CASSFSTGEAGYTF,TGTGCCAGCAGTTTCTCGACAGGAGAGGCTGGCTACACCTTC
few,TRBJ2-3,NA,TRBV6-6,CASSRTQYF,TGTGCCAGCAGTCGAACGCAGTATTTT
NA,TRBJ2-1,TRBD2,TRBV25-1,CASRASGTFNEQFF,TGTGCCAGCAGGGCTAGCGGGACGTTCAATGAGCAGTTCTTC
NA,TRBJ2-5,TRBD1,TRBV2,CASRGRGQGRQETQYF,TGTGCCAGCAGAGGACGCGGACAGGGACGACAAGAGACCCAGTACTTC
NA,TRBJ1-1,TRBD1,TRBV7-2,CASSRIGTGVTEAFF,TGTGCCAGCAGCCGAATCGGGACAGGGGTAACTGAAGCTTTCTTT
few,TRBJ1-5,NA,TRBV4-2,CASSHRQAEASPQHF,TGTGCCAGCAGCCATAGACAGGCCGAGGCTTCTCCCCAGCATTTT
NA,TRBJ2-1,NA,TRBV10-3,CAISELQKWQVGDNEQFF,TGTGCCATCAGTGAGCTCCAGAAGTGGCAGGTGGGGGACAATGAGCAGTTCTTC
NA,TRBJ2-7,NA,TRBV4-1,CASSQDRGGSYEQYF,TGCGCCAGCAGCCAAGATCGGGGAGGTAGCTACGAGCAGTACTTC
NA,TRBJ1-1,NA,TRBV6-5,CASSRTRGADTEAFF,TGTGCCAGCAGCAGAACCAGGGGAGCGGACACTGAAGCTTTCTTT
NA,TRBJ2-4,NA,TRBV7-2,CASSFRTLAKNIQYF,TGTGCCAGCAGCTTCAGGACTCTAGCCAAAAACATTCAGTACTTC
NA,TRBJ1-2,NA,TRBV6-5,CASSPGGRGSYGYTF,TGTGCCAGCAGCCCAGGTGGCAGGGGAAGCTATGGCTACACCTTC
NA,TRBJ1-1,NA,TRBV7-3,CASSPRMNTEAFF,TGTGCCAGCAGCCCCCGGATGAACACTGAAGCTTTCTTT
NA,TRBJ2-1,TRBD2,TRBV27,CASRFLSAGGVNEQFF,TGTGCCAGCAGATTCCTTTCTGCGGGGGGAGTCAATGAGCAGTTCTTC
NA,TRBJ2-4,TRBD2,TRBV5-1,CASSFYPTDGTSGINIQYF,TGCGCCAGCAGCTTCTACCCGACGGATGGGACTAGCGGTATAAACATTCAGTACTTC
NA,TRBJ1-1,NA,TRBV5-1,CASTRQRGNTEAFF,TGCGCCAGCACACGGCAGAGGGGGAACACTGAAGCTTTCTTT
NA,TRBJ1-6,NA,TRBV9,CASSVDLGGRNSPLHF,TGTGCCAGCAGCGTAGATTTGGGGGGCCGTAATTCACCCCTCCACTTT
NA,TRBJ2-2,TRBD1,TRBV7-6,CASSLGGQGIGELFF,TGTGCCAGCAGCTTAGGGGGACAGGGGATCGGGGAGCTGTTTTTT
NA,TRBJ2-5,TRBD1,TRBV19,CASSSPRTGGLETQYF,TGTGCCAGTAGTTCGCCCAGGACAGGGGGCTTAGAGACCCAGTACTTC
NA,TRBJ1-1,NA,TRBV20-1,CSARDYTEAFF,TGCAGTGCTAGAGATTACACTGAAGCTTTCTTT
NA,TRBJ1-6,NA,TRBV30,CAWSYNSPLHF,TGTGCCTGGAGCTATAATTCACCCCTCCACTTT
NA,TRBJ2-3,NA,TRBV14,CASSHTADTQYF,TGTGCCAGCAGCCACACCGCAGATACGCAGTATTTT
NA,TRBJ1-1,NA,TRBV5-8,CASSLERGLNTEAFF,TGTGCCAGCAGCTTGGAGCGGGGCTTGAACACTGAAGCTTTCTTT
NA,TRBJ1-1,NA,TRBV11-3,CASSPYQNTEAFF,TGTGCCAGCAGCCCTTACCAGAACACTGAAGCTTTCTTT
few,TRBJ2-2,NA,TRBV28,CASTLGGLGELFF,TGTGCCAGCACCCTCGGAGGCCTCGGGGAGCTGTTTTTT
NA,TRBJ1-5,NA,TRBV19,CASSIRGVGGRSSNQPQHF,TGTGCCAGTAGTATAAGGGGTGTGGGGGGTCGTTCTAGCAATCAGCCCCAGCATTTT
NA,TRBJ1-2,NA,TRBV30,CASPRPLLYGYTF,TGTGCCTCGCCCCGACCGTTACTCTATGGCTACACCTTC
NA,TRBJ1-5,NA,TRBV5-6,CASSPGFWRQPQHF,TGTGCCAGCAGCCCAGGGTTCTGGCGTCAGCCCCAGCATTTT
once,TRBJ1-2,TRBD1,TRBV7-9,CASSLSQGARYGYTF,TGTGCCAGCAGCTTATCCCAGGGGGCGAGGTATGGCTACACCTTC
once,TRBJ2-7,TRBD2,TRBV28,CASSLKLAYYSYEQYF,TGTGCCAGCAGTTTGAAACTAGCGTATTACTCCTACGAGCAGTACTTC